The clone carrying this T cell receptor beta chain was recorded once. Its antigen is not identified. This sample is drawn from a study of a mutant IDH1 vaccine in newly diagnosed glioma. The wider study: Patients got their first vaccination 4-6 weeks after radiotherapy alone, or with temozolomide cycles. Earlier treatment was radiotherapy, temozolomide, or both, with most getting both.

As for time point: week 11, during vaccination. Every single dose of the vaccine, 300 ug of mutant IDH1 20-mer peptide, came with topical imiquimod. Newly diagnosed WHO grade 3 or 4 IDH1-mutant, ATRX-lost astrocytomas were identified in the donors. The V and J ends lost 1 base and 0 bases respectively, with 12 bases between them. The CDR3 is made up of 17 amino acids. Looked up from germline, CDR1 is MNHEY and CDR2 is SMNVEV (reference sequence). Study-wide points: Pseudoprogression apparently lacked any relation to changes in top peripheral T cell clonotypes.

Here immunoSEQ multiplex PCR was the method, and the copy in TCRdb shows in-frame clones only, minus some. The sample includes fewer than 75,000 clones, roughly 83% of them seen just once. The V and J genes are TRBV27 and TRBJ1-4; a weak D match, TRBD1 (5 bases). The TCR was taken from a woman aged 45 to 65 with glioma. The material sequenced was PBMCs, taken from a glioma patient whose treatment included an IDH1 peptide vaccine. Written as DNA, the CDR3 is TGTGCCAGCAGTTTATTTTTCGGGGGGACAACTAATGAAAAACTGTTTTTT. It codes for CASSLFFGGTTNEKLFF.